The source of this T cell receptor beta chain is a study of regulatory T cells in long-lasting Graves disease (dated by TCRdb to about 2021). Context from the whole study: To count as having persistent Graves' disease, a patient had to have received antithyroid drug treatment for over 5 years with TSH receptor autoantibodies remaining persistently positive. Patients with persistent Graves' disease were compared with patients with newly diagnosed Graves' disease using TCR sequencing and RNA sequencing of peripheral blood. The study was conducted in China and was registered as a clinical trial. A total of roughly 35 samples underwent TCR sequencing: about 13 from persistent and roughly 20 from newly diagnosed Graves' disease patients. Persistent Graves' disease patients in the clinical cohort had taken antithyroid drugs for 9 to 11 years on average.

The sample's time point label is to be understood as: persistent/refractory GD, antithyroid drugs over 5 years with positive TRAb. For both TCR sequencing and RNA sequencing, RNA was extracted from PBMCs in TRIzol. The diagnosis of Graves' disease was made according to American Thyroid Association guidelines. Patients were recruited from an endocrinology department in Xi'an, China. From each patient, nine milliliters of peripheral blood was collected into an EDTA anticoagulant tube. Ficoll Paque Plus density gradient separation was used to isolate PBMCs, and no additional T cell sorting was done. RNA quality was checked with an Agilent 2100 Bioanalyzer and agarose gel, and concentration with a NanoDrop 2000. Points on this clonotype: This clone's antigen is unknown. Base qualities are missing; no much larger clone stands one base away.

There are 15 amino acids in the CDR3, from cysteine to phenylalanine inclusive. Here the CDR3 DNA is all that survives: 45 bases in frame from base 1. Germline trimming: 0 bases from V, 5 bases from J; junction bases outside gene matches: 6. CDR1 and CDR2 (LGHDT, YNNKEL) derive from the germline V gene (reference sequence). The study at large found these results: Only peripheral blood was studied, because thyroid tissue, the primary lesion, was inaccessible. Compared with newly diagnosed patients, persistent Graves' disease patients had lower TCR Shannon entropy and fewer highly expanded clones, which suggests clonal expansion. Only the TCR beta chain was sequenced and analyzed. Patients with persistent disease shared more public clonotypes (about 2,700) than newly diagnosed patients did (about 1,000). Persistent disease showed preferential use of TRBV28, TRBJ1-2 and TRBJ2-5, whereas newly diagnosed disease favored TRBV20-1 and TRBJ2-1. The authors noted that the small sample size was a limitation that may lower accuracy.

Preparation of the library involved multiplex PCR. Instrument used: Illumina HiSeq 4000. TCR beta libraries were built with iRepertoire HTBI primers and Arm-PCR amplification of CDR3 regions. Before sequencing, the PCR products underwent gel purification. Per the source publication's procedure: A total of around 59 TRBV and some 13 TRBJ segments were identified across samples and were used for gene usage analysis of CDR3 amino acid clonotypes. COPE and FqMerger were used to merge the filtered high-quality paired reads into contigs. Contigs were aligned with BLAST to IMGT TRBV, TRBD and TRBJ reference genes, and CDR3 was defined per IMGT. Clonotypes above 0.1% frequency were classified as highly expanded clones. Shannon entropy was used to measure repertoire diversity, and the Gini coefficient was used to measure V-J evenness. A clonotype found in more than one individual was treated as public. The raw public reads went through TCRdb reprocessing: fastp at Q25, MiXCR clone calling, in-frame beta chains kept. Identical CDR3 proteins give one entry, which carries the most common genes and DNA. TCRdb, not the authors, supplied the V and J calls. Counted in this sample were more than 650,000 distinct CDR3 sequences; 30% of them appeared once. Jointly, the top ten make up around 40% of the sample.

The source is a female donor with Graves disease. Recombination linked TRBV3-1 to TRBJ2-7, with 8 bases aligning to TRBD2. The specimen comprised peripheral blood mononuclear cells (PBMCs), sampled when the disease was refractory, from a patient treated with antithyroid drugs. The CDR3 sequence is CASSQDYSGSHEQYF. The DNA reads TGTGCCAGCAGCCAAGATTACAGCGGGAGCCACGAGCAGTACTTC.